This T cell receptor beta chain originates from a study of blood T cell repertoires in COVID-19. The V gene end was trimmed by 3 bases and the J gene end by 5 bases; junction bases not matched to a gene: 4. The CDR3 sequence is 14 residues long. Germline V gives CDR1 SGHTA, CDR2 FQGNSA. Libraries were prepared by immunoSEQ multiplex PCR; TCRdb keeps only in-frame clonotypes and omits some of them. The sample contains 95,000 to 110,000 clones, around 83% of which appear only once. The sequence came from a woman over 75 with active or convalescent COVID-19. This rearrangement joins TRBV7-2 to TRBJ1-1; the match to TRBD1 covers 9 bases. The source material was peripheral blood. The CDR3: CASSFGTGITEAFF. For the CDR3, the DNA is TGTGCCAGCAGCTTTGGGACAGGGATTACTGAAGCTTTCTTT.